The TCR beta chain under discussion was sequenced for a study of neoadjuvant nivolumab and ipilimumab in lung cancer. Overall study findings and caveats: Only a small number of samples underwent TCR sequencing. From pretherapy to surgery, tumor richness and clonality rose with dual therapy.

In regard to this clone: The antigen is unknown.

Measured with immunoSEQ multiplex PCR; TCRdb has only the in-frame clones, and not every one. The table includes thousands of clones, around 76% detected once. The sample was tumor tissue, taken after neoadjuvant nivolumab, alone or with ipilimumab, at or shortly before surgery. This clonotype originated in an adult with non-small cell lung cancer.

The CDR3 nucleotides are TGCGCCAGCAGCTTGTCAGGGTTGAATGAGCAGTTCTTC. Amino acid sequence: CASSLSGLNEQFF. The chain couples TRBV5-1 to TRBJ2-1, with D possibly being TRBD1 (5 bases). The CDR3 runs to 13 residues. The V end was cut by 1 base, the J end by 7 bases, with 9 bases between. Per the germline V gene, CDR1 is SGHRS and CDR2 is YFSETQ.